Detailed here is one T cell receptor beta chain. This sample stems from a study of cytomegalovirus exposure and HLA in healthy donors. Sequencing used immunoSEQ multiplex PCR; TCRdb keeps in-frame clones, though not all of them. The sample records some 250,000 clones, roughly 90% being singletons. The receptor comes from a woman aged 18-35 years in good health and CMV-seronegative. Sequencing input: PBMCs.

DNA for the CDR3: TGTGCCAGCAGATTCAGGGGGCGCGGGGCTGAAGCTTTCTTT. Protein product: CASRFRGRGAEAFF. The chain recombines TRBV6-5 with TRBJ1-1; 8 bases are shared with TRBD1. The ends lost 6 bases at V and 6 bases at J; junction bases unmatched: 9. Germline lookup yields CDR1 MNHEY and CDR2 SVGAGI. The length of the CDR3 is 14 residues.